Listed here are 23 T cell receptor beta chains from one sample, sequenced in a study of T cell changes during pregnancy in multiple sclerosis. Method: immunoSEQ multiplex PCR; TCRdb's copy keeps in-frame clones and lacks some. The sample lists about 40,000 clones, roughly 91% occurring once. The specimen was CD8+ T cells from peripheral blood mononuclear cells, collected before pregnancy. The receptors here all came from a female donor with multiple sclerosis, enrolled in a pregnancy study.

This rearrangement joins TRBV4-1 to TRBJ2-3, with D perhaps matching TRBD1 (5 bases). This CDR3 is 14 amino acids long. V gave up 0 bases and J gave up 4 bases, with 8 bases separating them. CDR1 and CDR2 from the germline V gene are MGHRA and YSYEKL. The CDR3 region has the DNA TGCGCCAGCAGCCAAGATCAGGGTGCAGATACGCAGTATTTT. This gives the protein CASSQDQGADTQYF.

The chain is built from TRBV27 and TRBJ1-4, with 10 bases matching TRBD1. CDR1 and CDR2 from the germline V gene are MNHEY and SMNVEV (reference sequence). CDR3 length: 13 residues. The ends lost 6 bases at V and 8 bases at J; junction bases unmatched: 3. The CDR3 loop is CASSLGQGEKLFF. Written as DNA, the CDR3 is TGTGCCAGCAGCCTGGGACAGGGGGAAAAACTGTTTTTT. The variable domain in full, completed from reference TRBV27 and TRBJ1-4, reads EAQVTQNPRYLITVTGKKLTVTCSQNMNHEYMSWYRQDPGLGLRQIYYSMNVEVTDKGDVPEGYKVSRKEKRNFPLILESPSPNQTSLYFCASSLGQGEKLFFGSGTQLSVL.

The CDR3 region has the DNA TGTGCCAGCAGTAACCGGGACACCCGTCAAGAGACCCAGTACTTC. This gives the protein CASSNRDTRQETQYF. V is TRBV28 and J is TRBJ2-5, with D possibly TRBD1 on 6 matching bases. CDR3 length: 15 residues. The germline V gene has CDR1 MDHEN and CDR2 SYDVKM. Trimming cost V 5 bases and J 2 bases, with 15 bases left between them.

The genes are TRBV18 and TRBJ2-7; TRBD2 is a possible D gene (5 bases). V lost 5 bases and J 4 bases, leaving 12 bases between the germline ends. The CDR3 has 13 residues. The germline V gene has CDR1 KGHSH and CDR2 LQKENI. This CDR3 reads CASSTVGVYEQYF. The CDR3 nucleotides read TGTGCCAGCTCAACGGTCGGGGTTTACGAGCAGTACTTC.

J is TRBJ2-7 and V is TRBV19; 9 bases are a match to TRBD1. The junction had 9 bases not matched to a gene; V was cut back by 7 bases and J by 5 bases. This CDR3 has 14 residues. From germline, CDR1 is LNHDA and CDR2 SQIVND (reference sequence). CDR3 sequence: CASTPGTGFHEQYF. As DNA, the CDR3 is TGTGCCAGTACCCCCGGGACAGGGTTCCACGAGCAGTACTTC.

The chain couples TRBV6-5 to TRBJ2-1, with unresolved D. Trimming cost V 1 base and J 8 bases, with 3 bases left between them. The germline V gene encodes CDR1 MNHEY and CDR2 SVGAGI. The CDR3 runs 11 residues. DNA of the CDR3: TGTGCCAGCAGTTACTTATATGAGCAGTTCTTC. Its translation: CASSYLYEQFF.

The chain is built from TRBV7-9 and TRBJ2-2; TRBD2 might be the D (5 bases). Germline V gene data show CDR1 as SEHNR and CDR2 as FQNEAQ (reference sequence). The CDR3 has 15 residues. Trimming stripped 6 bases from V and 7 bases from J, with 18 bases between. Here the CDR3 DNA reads TGTGCCAGCAGGGGTGGATTCGCGCGGGTCGGGGAGCTGTTTTTT. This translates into CASRGGFARVGELFF.

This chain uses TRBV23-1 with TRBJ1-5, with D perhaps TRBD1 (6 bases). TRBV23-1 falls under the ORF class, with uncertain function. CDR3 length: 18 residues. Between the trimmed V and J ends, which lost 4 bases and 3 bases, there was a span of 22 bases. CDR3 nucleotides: TGCGCCAGCAGTCGACCCTCCCCAACAGGGAGACCCAATCAGCCCCAGCATTTT. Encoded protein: CASSRPSPTGRPNQPQHF.

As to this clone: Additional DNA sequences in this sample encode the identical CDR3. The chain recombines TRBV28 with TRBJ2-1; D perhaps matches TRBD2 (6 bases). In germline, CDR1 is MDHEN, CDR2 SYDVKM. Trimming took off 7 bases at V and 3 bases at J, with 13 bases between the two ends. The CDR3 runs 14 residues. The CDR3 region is CASKSPSDYNEQFF. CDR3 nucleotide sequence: TGTGCCAGCAAATCCCCTAGCGACTACAATGAGCAGTTCTTC.

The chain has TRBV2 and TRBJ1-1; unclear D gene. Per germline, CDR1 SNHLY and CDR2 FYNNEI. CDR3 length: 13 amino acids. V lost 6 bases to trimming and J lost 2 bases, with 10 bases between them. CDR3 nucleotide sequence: TGTGCCAGCAGAAGTCAGTTTAACACTGAAGCTTTCTTT. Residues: CASRSQFNTEAFF.

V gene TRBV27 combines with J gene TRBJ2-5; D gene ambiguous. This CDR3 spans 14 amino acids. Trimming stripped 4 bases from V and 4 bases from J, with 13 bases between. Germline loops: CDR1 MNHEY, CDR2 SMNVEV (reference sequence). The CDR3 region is CASSSGLGLETQYF. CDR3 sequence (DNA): TGTGCCAGCAGTTCAGGCCTTGGTCTAGAGACCCAGTACTTC.

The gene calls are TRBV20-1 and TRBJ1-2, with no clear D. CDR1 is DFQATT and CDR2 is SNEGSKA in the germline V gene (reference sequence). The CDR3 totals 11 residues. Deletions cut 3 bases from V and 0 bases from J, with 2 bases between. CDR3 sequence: CSASTNYGYTF. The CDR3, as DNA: TGCAGTGCTAGTACTAACTATGGCTACACCTTC.

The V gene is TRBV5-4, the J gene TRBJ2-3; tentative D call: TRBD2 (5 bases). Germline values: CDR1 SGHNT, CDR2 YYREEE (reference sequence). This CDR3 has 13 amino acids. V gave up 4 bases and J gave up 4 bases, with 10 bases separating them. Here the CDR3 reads CASSEGLPDTQYF. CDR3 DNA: TGTGCCAGCAGCGAGGGCCTCCCAGATACGCAGTATTTT.

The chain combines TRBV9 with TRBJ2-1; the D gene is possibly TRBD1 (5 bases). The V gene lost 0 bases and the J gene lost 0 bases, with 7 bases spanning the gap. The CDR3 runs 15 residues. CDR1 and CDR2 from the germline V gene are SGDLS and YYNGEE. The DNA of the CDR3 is TGTGCCAGCAGCGTAGATCAGGGCTCCTACAATGAGCAGTTCTTC. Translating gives CASSVDQGSYNEQFF. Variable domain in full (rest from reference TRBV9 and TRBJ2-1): DSGVTQTPKHLITATGQRVTLRCSPRSGDLSVYWYQQSLDQGLQFLIQYYNGEERAKGNILERFSAQQFPDLHSELNLSSLELGDSALYFCASSVDQGSYNEQFFGPGTRLTVL.

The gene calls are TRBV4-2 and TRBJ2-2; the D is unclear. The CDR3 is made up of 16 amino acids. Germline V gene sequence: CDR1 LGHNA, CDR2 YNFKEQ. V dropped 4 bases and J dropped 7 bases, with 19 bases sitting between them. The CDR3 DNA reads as TGTGCCAGCAGCCTTAGTCCGGAGCAAGAATACGGGGAGCTGTTTTTT. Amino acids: CASSLSPEQEYGELFF.

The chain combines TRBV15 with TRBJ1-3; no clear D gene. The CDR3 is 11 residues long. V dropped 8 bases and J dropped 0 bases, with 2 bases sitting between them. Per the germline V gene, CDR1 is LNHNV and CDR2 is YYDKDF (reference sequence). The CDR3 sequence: CATYSGNTIYF. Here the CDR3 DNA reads TGTGCCACCTACTCTGGAAACACCATATATTTT.

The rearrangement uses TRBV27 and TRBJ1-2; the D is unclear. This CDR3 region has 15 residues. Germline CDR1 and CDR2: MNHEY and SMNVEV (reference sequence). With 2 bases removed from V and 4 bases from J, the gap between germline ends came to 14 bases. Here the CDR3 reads CASSLGSQSGYGYTF. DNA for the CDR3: TGTGCCAGCAGTTTAGGGTCCCAATCGGGCTATGGCTACACCTTC.

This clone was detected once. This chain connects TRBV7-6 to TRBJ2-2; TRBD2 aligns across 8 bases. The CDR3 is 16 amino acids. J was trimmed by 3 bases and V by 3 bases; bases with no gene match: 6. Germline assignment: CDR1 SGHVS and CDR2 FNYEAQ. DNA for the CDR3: TGTGCCAGCAGCTTCCAACTAGCGGTACACACCGGGGAGCTGTTTTTT. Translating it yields CASSFQLAVHTGELFF.

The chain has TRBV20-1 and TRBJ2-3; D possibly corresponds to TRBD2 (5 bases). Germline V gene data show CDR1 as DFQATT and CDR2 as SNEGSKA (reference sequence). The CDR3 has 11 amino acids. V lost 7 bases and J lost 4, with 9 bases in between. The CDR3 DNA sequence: TGCAGTGGGCTAGCATCAGATACGCAGTATTTT. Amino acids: CSGLASDTQYF.

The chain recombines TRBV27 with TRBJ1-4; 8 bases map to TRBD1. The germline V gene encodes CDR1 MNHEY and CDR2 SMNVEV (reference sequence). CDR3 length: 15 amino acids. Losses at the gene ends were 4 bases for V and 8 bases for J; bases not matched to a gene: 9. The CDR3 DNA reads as TGTGCCAGCAGTTGGAGCCAGGGGGCTGGGGAAAAACTGTTTTTT. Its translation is CASSWSQGAGEKLFF.

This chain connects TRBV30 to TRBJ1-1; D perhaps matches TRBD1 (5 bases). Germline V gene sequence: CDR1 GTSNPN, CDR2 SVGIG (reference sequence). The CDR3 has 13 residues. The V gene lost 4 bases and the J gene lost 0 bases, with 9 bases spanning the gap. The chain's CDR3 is CAWMRGVNTEAFF. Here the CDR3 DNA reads TGTGCCTGGATGCGGGGCGTGAACACTGAAGCTTTCTTT.

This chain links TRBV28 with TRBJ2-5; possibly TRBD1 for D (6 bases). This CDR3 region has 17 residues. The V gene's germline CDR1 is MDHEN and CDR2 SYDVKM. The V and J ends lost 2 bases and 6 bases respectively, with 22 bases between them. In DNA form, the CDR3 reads TGTGCCAGCAGTTTAAGGGCCACGGGACAAACCTCGAAGACCCAGTACTTC. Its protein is CASSLRATGQTSKTQYF.

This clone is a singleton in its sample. The CDR3 is CASSPPGQANTGELFF. DNA of the CDR3: TGTGCCAGCTCACCGCCGGGACAGGCTAACACCGGGGAGCTGTTTTTT. The J gene is TRBJ2-2, the V gene TRBV18, with 8 bases aligning to TRBD1. The V and J ends lost 3 bases and 2 bases, in that order; junction bases with no gene match: 5. Germline CDR1 reads KGHSH; CDR2 reads LQKENI. CDR3 length: 16 amino acids.